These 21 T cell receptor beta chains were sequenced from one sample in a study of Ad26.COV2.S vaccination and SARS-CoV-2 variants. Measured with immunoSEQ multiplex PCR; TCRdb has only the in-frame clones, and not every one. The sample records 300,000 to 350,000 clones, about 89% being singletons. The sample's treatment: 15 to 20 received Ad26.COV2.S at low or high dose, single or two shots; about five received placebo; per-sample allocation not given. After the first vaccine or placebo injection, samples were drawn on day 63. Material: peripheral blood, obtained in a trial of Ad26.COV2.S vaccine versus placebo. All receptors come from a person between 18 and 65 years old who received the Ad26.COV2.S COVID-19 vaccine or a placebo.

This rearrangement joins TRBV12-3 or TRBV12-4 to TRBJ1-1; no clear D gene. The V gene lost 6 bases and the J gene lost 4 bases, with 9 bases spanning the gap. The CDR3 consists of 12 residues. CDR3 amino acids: CASRRSGTEAFF. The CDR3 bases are TGTGCCAGCAGGCGGTCGGGCACTGAAGCTTTCTTT.

The CDR3 DNA reads TGTGCCAGCAGTCATGTAGCGGGAGGGCCCACCTACAATGAGCAGTTCTTC. The encoded protein is CASSHVAGGPTYNEQFF. V usage is TRBV13 and J usage is TRBJ2-1; TRBD2 matches 11 bases. The CDR3 covers 17 residues. With V trimmed by 6 bases and J by 2 bases, 9 bases remained unmatched. Germline V gives CDR1 PRHDT, CDR2 FYEKMQ (reference sequence).

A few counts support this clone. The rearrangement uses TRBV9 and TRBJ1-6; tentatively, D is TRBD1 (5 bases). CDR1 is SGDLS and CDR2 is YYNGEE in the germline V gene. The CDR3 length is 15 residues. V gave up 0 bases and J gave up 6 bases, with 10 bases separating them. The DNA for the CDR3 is TGTGCCAGCAGCGTAGCTGAGACAGCTAATTCACCCCTCCACTTT. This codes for CASSVAETANSPLHF. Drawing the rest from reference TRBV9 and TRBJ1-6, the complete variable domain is DSGVTQTPKHLITATGQRVTLRCSPRSGDLSVYWYQQSLDQGLQFLIQYYNGEERAKGNILERFSAQQFPDLHSELNLSSLELGDSALYFCASSVAETANSPLHFGNGTRLTVT.

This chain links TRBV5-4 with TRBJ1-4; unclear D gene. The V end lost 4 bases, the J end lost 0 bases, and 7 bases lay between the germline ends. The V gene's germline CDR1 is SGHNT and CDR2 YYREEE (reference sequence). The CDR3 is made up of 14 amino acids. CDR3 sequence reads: CASSPEATNEKLFF. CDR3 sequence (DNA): TGTGCCAGCAGCCCAGAGGCAACTAATGAAAAACTGTTTTTT.

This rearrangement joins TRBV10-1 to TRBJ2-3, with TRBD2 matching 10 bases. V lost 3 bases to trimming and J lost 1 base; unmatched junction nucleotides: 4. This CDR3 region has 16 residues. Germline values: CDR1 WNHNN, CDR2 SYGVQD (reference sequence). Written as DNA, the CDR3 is TGCGCCAGCAGTGATACCGGGACTAGCGGCACAGATACGCAGTATTTT. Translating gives CASSDTGTSGTDTQYF.

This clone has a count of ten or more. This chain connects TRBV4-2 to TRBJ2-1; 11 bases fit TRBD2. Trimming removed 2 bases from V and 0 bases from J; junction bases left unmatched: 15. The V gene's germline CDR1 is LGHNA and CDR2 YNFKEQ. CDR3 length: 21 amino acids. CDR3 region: CASSQSGLADPGDSSYNEQFF. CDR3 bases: TGTGCCAGCAGCCAATCGGGACTAGCGGATCCTGGTGACAGCTCCTACAATGAGCAGTTCTTC.

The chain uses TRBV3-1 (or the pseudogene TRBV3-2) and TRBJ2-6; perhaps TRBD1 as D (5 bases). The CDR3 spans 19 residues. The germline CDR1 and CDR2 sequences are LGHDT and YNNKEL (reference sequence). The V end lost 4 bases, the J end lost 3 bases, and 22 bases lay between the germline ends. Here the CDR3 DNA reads TGTGCCAGCAGCCCCCCCTTCTACGACAGCGCCCTTGGGGCCAACGTCCTGACTTTC. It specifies CASSPPFYDSALGANVLTF.

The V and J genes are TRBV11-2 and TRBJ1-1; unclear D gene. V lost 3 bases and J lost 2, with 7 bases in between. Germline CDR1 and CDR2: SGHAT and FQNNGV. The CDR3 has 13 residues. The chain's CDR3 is CASSFVANTEAFF. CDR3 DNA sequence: TGTGCCAGCAGCTTCGTCGCCAACACTGAAGCTTTCTTT.

CDR3 DNA: TGTGCCAGCAGCTTAGCGCTGGGCTCTGGAAACACCATATATTTT. It is translated as CASSLALGSGNTIYF. This chain links TRBV7-6 with TRBJ1-3, with unresolved D. Germline lookup yields CDR1 SGHVS and CDR2 FNYEAQ. Between the trimmed V and J ends, which lost 0 bases and 0 bases, there was a span of 6 bases. The CDR3 has 15 residues.

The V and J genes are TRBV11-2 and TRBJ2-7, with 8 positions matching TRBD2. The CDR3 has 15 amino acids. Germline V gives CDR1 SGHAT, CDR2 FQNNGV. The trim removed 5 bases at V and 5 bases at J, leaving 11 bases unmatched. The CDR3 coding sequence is TGTGCCAGCAGCCCCCGGGGGGGCAATTGGGACGAGCAGTACTTC. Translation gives CASSPRGGNWDEQYF.

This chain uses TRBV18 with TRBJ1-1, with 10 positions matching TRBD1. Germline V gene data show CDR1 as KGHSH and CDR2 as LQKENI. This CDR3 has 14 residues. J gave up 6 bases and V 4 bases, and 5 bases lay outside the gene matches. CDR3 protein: CASSRSGTGAEAFF. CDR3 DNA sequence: TGTGCCAGCTCACGCTCCGGGACAGGGGCTGAAGCTTTCTTT. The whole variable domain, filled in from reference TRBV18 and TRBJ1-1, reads NAGVMQNPRHLVRRRGQEARLRCSPMKGHSHVYWYRQLPEEGLKFMVYLQKENIIDESGMPKERFSAEFPKEGPSILRIQQVVRGDSAAYFCASSRSGTGAEAFFGQGTRLTVV.

CDR3 protein: CASTRWASGQPQHF. CDR3 DNA sequence: TGTGCCAGCACTAGGTGGGCGAGCGGTCAGCCCCAGCATTTT. The chain carries TRBV28 and TRBJ1-5; D ambiguous. The germline CDR1 and CDR2 sequences are MDHEN and SYDVKM. The CDR3 contains 14 residues. V lost 7 bases and J 6 bases, leaving 16 bases between the germline ends.

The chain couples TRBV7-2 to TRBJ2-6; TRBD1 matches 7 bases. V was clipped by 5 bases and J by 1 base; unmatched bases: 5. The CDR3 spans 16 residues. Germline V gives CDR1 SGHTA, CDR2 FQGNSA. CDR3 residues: CASSRAGGSGANVLTF. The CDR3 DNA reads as TGTGCCAGCAGCCGGGCAGGGGGTTCTGGGGCCAACGTCCTGACTTTC.

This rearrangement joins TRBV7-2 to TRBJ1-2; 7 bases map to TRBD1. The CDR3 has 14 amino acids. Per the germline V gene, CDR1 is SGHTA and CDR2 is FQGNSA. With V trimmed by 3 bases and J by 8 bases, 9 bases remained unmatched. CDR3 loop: CASSLSTGDWGYTF. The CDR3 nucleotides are TGTGCCAGCAGCTTGTCCACAGGGGATTGGGGCTACACCTTC.

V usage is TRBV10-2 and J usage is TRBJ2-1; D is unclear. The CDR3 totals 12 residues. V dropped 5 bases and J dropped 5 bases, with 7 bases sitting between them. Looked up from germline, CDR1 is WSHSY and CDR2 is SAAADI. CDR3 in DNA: TGCGCCAGCAGTCCATTAAACAATGAGCAGTTCTTC. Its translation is CASSPLNNEQFF.

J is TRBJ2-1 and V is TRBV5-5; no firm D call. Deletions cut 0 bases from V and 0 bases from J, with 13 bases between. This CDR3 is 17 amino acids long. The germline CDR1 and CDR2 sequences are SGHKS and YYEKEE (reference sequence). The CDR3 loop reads CASSLALQPSSYNEQFF. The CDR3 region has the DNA TGTGCCAGCAGCTTGGCTCTGCAACCGAGCTCCTACAATGAGCAGTTCTTC.

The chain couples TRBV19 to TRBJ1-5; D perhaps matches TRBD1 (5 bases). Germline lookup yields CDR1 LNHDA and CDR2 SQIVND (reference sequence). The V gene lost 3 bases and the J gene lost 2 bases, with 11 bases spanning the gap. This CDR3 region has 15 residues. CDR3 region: CASSMVGEGNQPQHF. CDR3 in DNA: TGTGCCAGTAGTATGGTAGGGGAAGGCAATCAGCCCCAGCATTTT.

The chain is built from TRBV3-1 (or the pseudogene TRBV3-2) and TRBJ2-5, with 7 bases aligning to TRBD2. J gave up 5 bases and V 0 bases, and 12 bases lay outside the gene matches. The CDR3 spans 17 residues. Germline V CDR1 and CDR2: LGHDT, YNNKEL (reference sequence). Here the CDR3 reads CASSQERRGLVMETQYF. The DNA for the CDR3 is TGTGCCAGCAGCCAAGAGCGGCGGGGGTTAGTAATGGAGACCCAGTACTTC.

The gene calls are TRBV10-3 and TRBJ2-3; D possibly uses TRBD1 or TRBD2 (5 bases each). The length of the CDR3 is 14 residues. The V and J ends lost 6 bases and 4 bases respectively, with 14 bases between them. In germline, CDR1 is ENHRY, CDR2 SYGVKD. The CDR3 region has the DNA TGTGCCATCAGGGGGGAAAACGGGGCAGATACGCAGTATTTT. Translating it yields CAIRGENGADTQYF.

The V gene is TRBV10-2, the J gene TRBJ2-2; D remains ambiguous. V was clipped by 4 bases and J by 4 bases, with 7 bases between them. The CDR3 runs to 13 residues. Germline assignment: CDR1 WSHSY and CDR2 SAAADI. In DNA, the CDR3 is TGCGCCAGCAGTGCCCCCGCCACCGGGGAGCTGTTTTTT. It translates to CASSAPATGELFF.

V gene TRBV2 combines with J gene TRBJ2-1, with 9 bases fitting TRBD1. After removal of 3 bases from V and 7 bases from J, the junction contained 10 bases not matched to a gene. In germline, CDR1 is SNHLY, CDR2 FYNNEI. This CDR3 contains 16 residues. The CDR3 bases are TGTGCCAGCAGTGAGAGACAGGGGGGGACGCAAAATGAGCAGTTCTTC. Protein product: CASSERQGGTQNEQFF.